A single sample is the source of the 5 T cell receptor beta chains below, sequenced in a study of somatic mutations in cytotoxic T cells in rheumatoid arthritis. TCRdb's copy holds only in-frame clones and misses some; the assay was immunoSEQ multiplex PCR. The sample yields roughly 20,000 clones, around 70% seen once. The sample consisted of CD8+ T cells sorted from blood. The receptor source for this set is a man aged 60-69 years in good health.

V gene TRBV19 combines with J gene TRBJ2-1, with TRBD2 as a possible D gene (6 bases). V shed 5 bases and J shed 2 bases, with 13 bases lying between them. From germline, CDR1 is LNHDA and CDR2 SQIVND (reference sequence). The CDR3 sequence is 15 residues long. CDR3 residues: CASSQGLSAYNEQFF. The CDR3 DNA reads as TGTGCCAGTAGTCAGGGACTGTCAGCCTACAATGAGCAGTTCTTC.

There are a few counts of this clone. The CDR3 DNA follows: TGTGCCAGCAGTTCGATAGCGGGGAGCTCCTACAATGAGCAGTTCTTC. Amino acid sequence: CASSSIAGSSYNEQFF. V gene TRBV28 combines with J gene TRBJ2-1, with 8 bases aligning to TRBD2. There are 16 residues in the CDR3. The V gene's germline CDR1 is MDHEN and CDR2 SYDVKM. V lost 4 bases to trimming and J lost 0 bases; unmatched junction nucleotides: 5.

The rearrangement uses TRBV23-1 and TRBJ2-2; tentative D call: TRBD1 (5 bases). TRBV23-1 is an ORF; its function is uncertain. The CDR3 covers 14 residues. Between the trimmed V and J ends, which lost 11 bases and 5 bases, there was a span of 18 bases. The CDR3 nucleotides are TGCGCCTGTTCTTCCGACAGTGTGACCGGGGAGCTGTTTTTT. It translates to CACSSDSVTGELFF.

The CDR3: CASSLARSRTDFFYGYTF. CDR3 DNA: TGTGCCAGCAGCTTAGCTCGGAGTAGGACAGATTTTTTCTATGGCTACACCTTC. The chain joins TRBV7-9 to TRBJ1-2; possibly TRBD1 for D (6 bases). The CDR3 totals 18 residues. Germline V lookup: CDR1 SEHNR, CDR2 FQNEAQ (reference sequence). Trimming cost V 0 bases and J 4 bases, with 21 bases left between them.

The rearrangement links TRBV13 to TRBJ2-7, with TRBD2 matching 7 bases. The CDR3 is 15 residues long. The germline CDR1 and CDR2 sequences are PRHDT and FYEKMQ (reference sequence). Losses at the gene ends were 3 bases for V and 7 bases for J; bases not matched to a gene: 12. The DNA of the CDR3 is TGTGCCAGCAGCTTCTCGGGCGGGAGCATTGAAGAGCAGTACTTC. The encoded protein is CASSFSGGSIEEQYF.